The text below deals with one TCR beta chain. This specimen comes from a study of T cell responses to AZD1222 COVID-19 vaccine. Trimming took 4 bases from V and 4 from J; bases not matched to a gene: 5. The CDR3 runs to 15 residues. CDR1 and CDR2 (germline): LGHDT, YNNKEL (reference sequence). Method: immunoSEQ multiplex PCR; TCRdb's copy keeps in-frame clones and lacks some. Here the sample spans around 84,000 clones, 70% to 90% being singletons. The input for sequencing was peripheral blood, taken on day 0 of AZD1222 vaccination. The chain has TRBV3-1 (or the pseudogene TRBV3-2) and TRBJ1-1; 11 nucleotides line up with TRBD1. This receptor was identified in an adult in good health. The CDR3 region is CASSPGTGGRTEAFF. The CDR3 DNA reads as TGTGCCAGCAGCCCCGGGACAGGGGGACGCACTGAAGCTTTCTTT.